This T cell receptor (beta chain) was profiled in a study of shared clonotypes between healthy human individuals (dated by TCRdb to between 2020 and 2021). Study-level background: The cohort included a few men and a couple of women between 18 and 49 years of age. Between about 0.94 and 8.9 billion PBMCs per donor were obtained by leukapheresis. For each donor, CD4 naive and CD4 memory were each run on three plates, CD8 naive on two plates, and CD8 memory on one plate. To increase sequencing depth and limit assay-specific biases, different laboratories used diverse techniques to prepare libraries and sequence TCR repertoires. Blood TCR repertoires of a handful of healthy adults were deeply sequenced to estimate repertoire size and the extent of clonotype sharing between individuals.

A word on this clone: No cognate antigen has been identified for it. It has no much larger one-base neighbor in the sample; base qualities were not kept.

Using the deep immunoSEQ assay, TCR CDR3 regions were amplified from genomic DNA by multiplex PCR. For each cell subset, the extracted genomic DNA was distributed evenly across all wells of several immunoSEQ 96-well plates, and each plate served as one replicate. For sorted subsets, approximately 200 ng of genomic DNA, equivalent to 25,000 to 35,000 T cell genomes, went into each replicate PCR. Purified libraries were quantified with a Qubit 3.0 fluorometer, sized on a Bioanalyzer 2100, and re-quantified with the KAPA Library Quantification kit. A separate single-read 150-cycle Illumina NextSeq 550 flow cell was used to sequence each immunoSEQ 96-well plate. In the source study's methods: The immunoSEQ output contained only junctional sequences without quality scores, so filtering could not match that applied to full-length reads. Sequences were annotated with PyIR, a Python wrapper for IgBLAST v1.9, using IMGT germline references to assign V/J genes and CDR3. Reads were filtered out if the reads had weak V/J assignments (E-value above 1e-6), no CDR3, stop codons, out-of-frame junctions, or ambiguous translated residues. V3J clonotypes were defined by identical inferred V gene, J gene, and CDR3 amino acid sequence. The percentage overlap between two repertoires was calculated by dividing the number of shared unique clonotypes by the size of the smaller repertoire. Repertoire richness was assessed with RTK rarefaction, the Chao1 estimator, and Recon v2.1 estimates of unobserved clonotypes. For all TCRbeta clonotypes obtained by the gDNA method from several donors, generation probabilities were computed with OLGA. TCRdb's version of the immuneACCESS table is confined to in-frame rearrangements and falls short of the full clone set. An unresolved V gene accounts for under half of the shortfall where checked; the remainder is of unknown origin. That table supplies the V and J calls and clone size; D and trimming were determined from the DNA. The sample table lists over 2 million clones, 90% to 95% of them with a count of one. The ten largest make up about 0.13% of the sample.

V is pared back by 2 bases and J by 6 bases, with 14 bases lying between the germline termini. There are 13 amino acids in the CDR3, from cysteine to phenylalanine inclusive. The entry retains the CDR3 DNA only, 39 bases that are in frame from base 1. The germline V gene (reference sequence) gives CDR1 as GTSNPN and CDR2 as SVGIG. The investigation overall reported the following: Higher generation probabilities were observed for clonotypes shared by all four sorted-subset donors than for non-shared clonotypes. Even with the large sequencing depth, rarefaction of the sorted-subset datasets indicated that sequencing was incomplete. When several donors were compared, the shared fraction of clonotypes was 5% to 6.5% for naive CD4, about 4% for naive CD8, 2% to 2.5% for memory CD4, and 0.3% to 0.5% for memory CD8. Naive subsets generally had larger estimated clonotype richness than memory subsets. Based on pairwise subsampling, the degree of clonotype sharing among donors was expected to be affected by sequencing depth. The small number of donors limited the genetic and exposure-history diversity represented. Sampling was restricted to blood, and TCR repertoires in tissue are likely to differ from TCR repertoires in blood.

Donors were healthy HIV-negative adults with no recently reported acute infections or vaccinations. Every donor was a Caucasian adult residing in Nashville, Tennessee, USA. Magnetic negative selection was used to enrich CD4+ T cells, after which naive cells were positively selected on CD45RA and the negative fraction became the memory subset. Blood was obtained by leukapheresis, after which PBMCs were separated by Ficoll-Histopaque density gradient centrifugation and cryopreserved in liquid nitrogen vapor phase. Purity and quantity of every magnetically sorted T cell population were checked by analytical flow cytometry. From each sorted fraction, genomic DNA was isolated and quantified by UV absorbance on a Nanodrop 2000c.

The clonotype was recovered from a man between 18 and 35 years old in good health. In this chain, TRBV30 is recombined with TRBJ2-7; TRBD1 is a possible D gene, resting on 5 matching bases. The specimen sequenced was naive CD4+ T cells sorted from blood. The sample's cell subset or site, from its label and the paper: CD45RA+ positively selected. The encoded CDR3 is CAWSSRGVAEQYF. The DNA sequence reads TGTGCCTGGAGTAGTAGGGGTGTTGCCGAGCAGTACTTC. Extended through the reference TRBV30 and TRBJ2-7 proteins, this CDR3 yields the full variable domain: SQTIHQWPATLVQPVGSPLSLECTVEGTSNPNLYWYRQAAGRGLQLLFYSVGIGQISSEVPQNLSASRPQDRQFILSSKKLLLSDSGFYLCAWSSRGVAEQYFGPGTRLTVT.